This T cell receptor (beta chain) appears in the sequencing data of a study of Ad26.COV2.S vaccination and SARS-CoV-2 variants. Clones were sequenced by immunoSEQ multiplex PCR, and TCRdb holds only the in-frame ones, with some missing. The sample shows hundreds of thousands of clones, roughly 90% of them seen only once. This sample's treatment: some 19 received Ad26.COV2.S at low or high dose, single or two shots; 5 received placebo; per-sample allocation not given. Sampling was done on day 63 after the first vaccine or placebo injection. Adults aged 18-55 years in Boston included the donor. Wuhan-strain SARS-CoV-2 spike was expressed by the Ad26 vector that made up the vaccine. Losses at the gene ends were 0 bases for V and 5 bases for J; bases not matched to a gene: 7. Germline loops: CDR1 SEHNR, CDR2 FQNEAQ (reference sequence). The CDR3 extends over 16 amino acids.

V usage is TRBV7-9 and J usage is TRBJ2-1; 7 bases map to TRBD2. The clonotype originates from a person between 18 and 60 years old who received the Ad26.COV2.S COVID-19 vaccine or a placebo. Material: peripheral blood, obtained in a trial of Ad26.COV2.S vaccine versus placebo. DNA for the CDR3: TGTGCCAGCAGCTTAGCGCGGGCTAGCGGTGACAATGAGCAGTTCTTC. Encoded protein: CASSLARASGDNEQFF.